The following is a T cell receptor beta chain sequence with its context. This sample was included in a study of shared clonotypes between healthy human individuals. TCRdb's copy holds only in-frame clones and misses some; the assay was immunoSEQ multiplex PCR. The top ten hold under 15% of the sample, which has around 430,000 clones, more than 75% seen once. The length of the CDR3 is 16 residues. V shed 6 bases, J shed 0 bases, and the junction held 8 bases outside the gene matches. Germline CDR1 and CDR2: LGHNT and FRNRAP. The clonotype comes from a woman between 40 and 50 years old in good health. Some clones in this sample may be carry-over from other donors' samples. The J gene is TRBJ2-3, the V gene TRBV12-5; 8 bases are a match to TRBD2. The sequenced sample was PBMCs. CDR3 sequence reads: CASGGFGRASTDTQYF. As DNA, the CDR3 is TGTGCTAGTGGGGGGTTCGGGAGGGCCAGCACAGATACGCAGTATTTT. Supplemented by reference TRBV12-5 and TRBJ2-3, the full variable domain reads DARVTQTPRHKVTEMGQEVTMRCQPILGHNTVFWYRQTMMQGLELLAYFRNRAPLDDSGMPKDRFSAEMPDATLATLKIQPSEPRDSAVYFCASGGFGRASTDTQYFGPGTRLTVL.